Listed below are T cell receptor beta chains from one sample, sequenced in a study of early T cells in non-severe SARS-CoV-2 infection. MiXCR, run by TCRdb on the 5' RACE reads, gives a single entry per CDR3 protein. The data hold under 35,000 distinct CDR3 sequences, with approximately 6.3% observed a single time. Sequenced material: whole blood. These TCRs come from an adult who was a healthcare worker with PCR-confirmed SARS-CoV-2 infection or an uninfected control (not recorded which). Each CDR3 is given without its conserved first and last residue. The order of the fields is V gene, J gene, CDR3 protein.

V: TRBV6-2/TRBV6-3
J: TRBJ1-1
CDR3: ASSYIMNTEAF

V: TRBV20-1
J: TRBJ1-4
CDR3: SALDRGLEKLF

V: TRBV28
J: TRBJ1-5
CDR3: ASSAGTGLQPQH

V: TRBV20-1
J: TRBJ2-1
CDR3: SASAAPGTSGPYNEQF

V: TRBV7-9
J: TRBJ1-4
CDR3: ASSLEASRYSNEKLF

V: TRBV7-9
J: TRBJ2-7
CDR3: ASSLESRSEQY

V: TRBV6-6
J: TRBJ2-2
CDR3: ASSYSAGTGNTGELF

V: TRBV6-1
J: TRBJ1-1
CDR3: ASSEGLRDRGTRYTEAF

V: TRBV20-1
J: TRBJ1-6
CDR3: SAPGQGAWNSPLH

V: TRBV5-1
J: TRBJ1-1
CDR3: ASSFTGQPLNTEAF

V: TRBV28
J: TRBJ2-6
CDR3: ASSLRVSGANVLT

V: TRBV10-3
J: TRBJ2-7
CDR3: AISESKTGTYEQY

V: TRBV4-3
J: TRBJ2-3
CDR3: ASSQDRELMQY

V: TRBV9
J: TRBJ2-7
CDR3: ASSPLARESEQY

V: TRBV7-6
J: TRBJ2-1
CDR3: ASSLLISGKYNEQF

V: TRBV28
J: TRBJ2-7
CDR3: ASSFREGVREEY

V: TRBV7-3
J: TRBJ2-1
CDR3: ASSPSGLAGVEQF

V: TRBV11-2
J: TRBJ2-3
CDR3: ASSLALAGGSDTQY

V: TRBV20-1
J: TRBJ2-1
CDR3: SAQPRSLAGYNEQF

V: TRBV6-5
J: TRBJ2-3
CDR3: ASRPHRLDEEDTQY

V: TRBV21-1
J: TRBJ2-7
CDR3: ASSKERVTPGEQY